These 22 T cell receptor beta chains share one sample of origin, sequenced in a study of T cells in Graves' hyperthyroidism and ophthalmopathy (dated by TCRdb to the late 2010s). The library relied on multiplex PCR. The sample was run on an Illumina HiSeq 2000. Amplification of TCR beta CDR3 regions was carried out from RNA transcripts. A first-round RT-PCR of the TCR CDR3 used the HTBI primer set with the Qiagen OneStep RT-PCR kit. TCRdb trimmed the raw reads at Q25, called clones with MiXCR and kept productive beta chains. Every entry covers one CDR3 protein and lists the most common genes and DNA from its rows. For this sample there are approximately 300,000 distinct CDR3 sequences; 15% to 20% appear just once. Approximately 33% of the sample is held by the ten biggest clonotypes. Sequencing used blood. The receptors come from a man younger than 45 with Graves' hyperthyroidism.

This clonotype was counted ten times or more. The chain joins TRBV9 to TRBJ2-3; D is undetermined. Trimming removed 0 bases at V and 4 bases at J, with 6 bases between. CDR1 and CDR2 (germline): SGDLS, YYNGEE. The CDR3 is 13 amino acids. The CDR3 DNA reads TGTGCCAGCAGCGTAGGTTCCGCAGATACGCAGTATTTT. It translates to CASSVGSADTQYF.

The chain carries TRBV30 and TRBJ1-5; a possible D gene is TRBD1 (6 bases). The CDR3 spans 14 residues. Germline assignment: CDR1 GTSNPN and CDR2 SVGIG (reference sequence). Trimming removed 0 bases at V and 6 bases at J, with 12 bases between. CDR3 DNA: TGTGCCTGGAGTGTACTTCTAGGGGGTCAGCCCCAGCATTTT. Its protein is CAWSVLLGGQPQHF.

V is TRBV7-6 and J is TRBJ2-1; 12 nucleotides match TRBD2. Germline-derived CDR1 and CDR2 are SGHVS and FNYEAQ. CDR3 length: 18 residues. The junction had 9 bases not matched to a gene; V was cut back by 5 bases and J by 1 base. CDR3 sequence: CASSTRLAGARSYNEQFF. The CDR3 DNA reads TGTGCCAGCAGCACACGACTAGCGGGAGCAAGGTCCTACAATGAGCAGTTCTTC.

A few counts support this clonotype. The chain carries TRBV2 and TRBJ2-6, with D tentatively TRBD2 (5 bases). Germline V lookup: CDR1 SNHLY, CDR2 FYNNEI. The CDR3 totals 15 residues. Trimming cost V 7 bases and J 0 bases, with 10 bases left between them. CDR3 protein: CASNEGFSGANVLTF. CDR3 DNA sequence: TGTGCCAGCAACGAGGGATTCTCTGGGGCCAACGTCCTGACTTTC.

The rearrangement links TRBV7-3 to TRBJ2-2; D is ambiguous. Per germline, CDR1 SGHTA and CDR2 FQGTGA. The CDR3 contains 13 residues. The V end was cut by 2 bases, the J end by 8 bases, with 9 bases between. CDR3 nucleotide sequence: TGTGCCAGCAGCTTATCGGAAGTGGGGGAGCTGTTTTTT. Protein: CASSLSEVGELFF.

This clonotype was observed a few times. This may stem from a read error, because a much larger clone lies one nucleotide away. A read error is likely, as this CDR3 ends without the conserved phenylalanine or tryptophan. The chain uses TRBV7-8 and TRBJ1-1; no firm D call. Germline values: CDR1 SGHVS, CDR2 FQNEAQ. V lost 1 base to trimming and J lost 1 base, with 4 bases between them. The CDR3 runs to 13 residues. CDR3 sequence: CASSLVQNTEAFS. CDR3 sequence (DNA): TGTGCCAGCAGCTTAGTCCAGAACACTGAAGCTTTCTCT.

V usage is TRBV7-9 and J usage is TRBJ2-3, with a possible D match to TRBD2 (6 bases). The CDR3 runs to 15 residues. Deletions cut 4 bases from V and 0 bases from J, with 11 bases between. Per germline, CDR1 SEHNR and CDR2 FQNEAQ (reference sequence). The DNA of the CDR3 is TGTGCCAGCAGCTCTCAGGGAGGTAGCACAGATACGCAGTATTTT. This sequence encodes CASSSQGGSTDTQYF.

This clonotype has more than one count but fewer than ten. The chain joins TRBV10-3 to TRBJ2-5; tentative D call: TRBD2 (5 bases). Trimming shortened V by 6 bases and J by 7 bases, and 15 bases separated the two germline ends. From germline, CDR1 is ENHRY and CDR2 SYGVKD. The CDR3 extends over 13 amino acids. CDR3 sequence (DNA): TGTGCCATCAGGAACGAGGGAAGCGGGACCCAGTACTTC. This gives the protein CAIRNEGSGTQYF.

V gene TRBV5-1 combines with J gene TRBJ2-3, with D possibly TRBD2 on 6 matching bases. The CDR3 covers 15 residues. Trimming cost V 0 bases and J 2 bases, with 10 bases left between them. In germline, CDR1 is SGHRS, CDR2 YFSETQ. CDR3 protein: CASSLAGGDTDTQYF. Here the CDR3 DNA reads TGCGCCAGCAGCTTGGCTGGCGGGGACACAGATACGCAGTATTTT.

The V and J genes are TRBV20-1 and TRBJ2-7; D is possibly TRBD1 (5 bases). CDR3 length equals 11 residues. CDR1 DFQATT and CDR2 SNEGSKA come from the germline V gene (reference sequence). V dropped 5 bases and J dropped 6 bases, with 11 bases sitting between them. CDR3 bases: TGCAGTGCTGTGGGGCCAATCGAGCAGTACTTC. Its protein is CSAVGPIEQYF.

This clonotype came up many times. The V and J genes are TRBV2 and TRBJ2-7; D is unresolved. The CDR3 contains 14 residues. Trimming shortened V by 7 bases and J by 6 bases, and 19 bases separated the two germline ends. Germline CDR1 and CDR2: SNHLY and FYNNEI. CDR3 region: CASTIEGAHLEQYF. The DNA for the CDR3 is TGTGCCAGCACCATAGAAGGAGCCCATCTCGAGCAGTACTTC.

This clonotype came up many times. V usage is TRBV5-1 and J usage is TRBJ1-2; 7 bases align to TRBD1. V gave up 4 bases and J gave up 10 bases; unmatched junction bases: 10. The CDR3 consists of 13 residues. Germline lookup yields CDR1 SGHRS and CDR2 YFSETQ. The chain's CDR3 is CASSDREGASYTF. The CDR3 nucleotides are TGCGCCAGCAGCGATAGGGAGGGGGCGTCCTACACCTTC.

The table lists this clonotype with many counts. V gene TRBV20-1 combines with J gene TRBJ2-7; D is possibly TRBD1 (5 bases). V was pared by 3 bases and J by 3 bases, with 12 bases between. CDR3 length: 13 residues. CDR1 and CDR2 (germline): DFQATT, SNEGSKA (reference sequence). The CDR3 DNA reads TGCAGTGCTAGCGTTTCGCAGGGCTACGAGCAGTACTTC. Protein: CSASVSQGYEQYF.

There are a few counts of this clonotype. The chain joins TRBV2 to TRBJ2-6, with no clear D. Trimming left V 7 bases short and J 2 bases short, with 6 bases between. The CDR3 covers 13 residues. From germline, CDR1 is SNHLY and CDR2 FYNNEI. CDR3 sequence (DNA): TGTGCCAGCACCTTAACTGGGGCCAACGTCCTGACTTTC. Residues: CASTLTGANVLTF.

This clonotype was counted ten times or more. This sequence joins TRBV5-1 and TRBJ1-1; D is perhaps TRBD1 (5 bases). Germline CDR1 is SGHRS and CDR2 is YFSETQ. The CDR3 totals 14 residues. Trimming shortened V by 4 bases and J by 1 base, and 11 bases separated the two germline ends. CDR3 in amino acids: CASSDLGENTEAFF. For the CDR3, the DNA is TGCGCCAGCAGCGACCTAGGGGAGAACACTGAAGCTTTCTTT.

This clonotype was counted only a few times. V is TRBV5-1 and J is TRBJ2-1, with TRBD2 matching 7 bases. Germline CDR1 is SGHRS and CDR2 is YFSETQ. This CDR3 comprises 16 residues. Unmatched junction bases numbered 5, after V lost 1 base and J lost 1 base. The CDR3 bases are TGCGCCAGCAGCTTGCAGCGGGGTTCATCCTACAATGAGCAGTTCTTC. Its protein product is CASSLQRGSSYNEQFF.

This clonotype has ten or more counts. The chain recombines TRBV30 with TRBJ2-7; D gene uncertain. In germline, CDR1 is GTSNPN, CDR2 SVGIG (reference sequence). Deletions cut 0 bases from V and 4 bases from J, with 7 bases between. There are 12 residues in the CDR3. CDR3 bases: TGTGCCTGGAGTGTAGTCGGTTACGAGCAGTACTTC. This gives the protein CAWSVVGYEQYF.

This clonotype has a count of ten or more. The chain is built from TRBV6-1 and TRBJ2-1; 8 bases align to TRBD1. This CDR3 has 15 amino acids. V dropped 5 bases and J dropped 7; count of bases not matched to a gene: 10. Germline CDR1 reads MNHNS; CDR2 reads SASEGT. The CDR3 sequence is CASSYRGDLGNEQFF. In DNA, the CDR3 is TGTGCCAGCAGTTACAGGGGGGATCTCGGTAATGAGCAGTTCTTC.

The J gene is TRBJ1-2, the V gene TRBV28, with TRBD1 matching 7 bases. V shed 5 bases and J 4 bases; nucleotides not matched to a gene: 1. There are 12 residues in the CDR3. The V gene's germline CDR1 is MDHEN and CDR2 SYDVKM. The CDR3 sequence is CASSGTVYGYTF. DNA of the CDR3: TGTGCCAGCAGTGGGACAGTCTATGGCTACACCTTC.

This clonotype has a count of ten or more. The chain's CDR3 is CASGGASGYTDTQYF. As DNA, the CDR3 is TGTGCCAGCGGGGGGGCTAGCGGGTATACAGATACGCAGTATTTT. The chain couples TRBV2 to TRBJ2-3; 8 bases map to TRBD2. V was pared by 8 bases and J by 3 bases, with 10 bases of the junction left unmatched. Germline CDR1 and CDR2: SNHLY and FYNNEI. This CDR3 has 15 amino acids.

This clonotype was counted only a few times. The chain links TRBV9 to TRBJ1-2, with D possibly matching TRBD1 (6 bases). The CDR3 runs 14 residues. Trimming cost V 0 bases and J 2 bases, with 8 bases left between them. In germline, CDR1 is SGDLS, CDR2 YYNGEE. The CDR3: CASSVVQGNYGYTF. CDR3 in DNA: TGTGCCAGCAGCGTAGTCCAGGGGAACTATGGCTACACCTTC.

This clonotype has at least ten counts. V is TRBV7-3 and J is TRBJ2-5; D possibly matches TRBD1 or TRBD2 (5 bases each). V was cut by 2 bases and J by 5 bases, with 18 bases left in between. Germline V lookup: CDR1 SGHTA, CDR2 FQGTGA. CDR3 size: 16 residues. CDR3 DNA: TGTGCCAGCAGCTTATTTGGGACGCAAGCACGGGAGACCCAGTACTTC. This codes for CASSLFGTQARETQYF.